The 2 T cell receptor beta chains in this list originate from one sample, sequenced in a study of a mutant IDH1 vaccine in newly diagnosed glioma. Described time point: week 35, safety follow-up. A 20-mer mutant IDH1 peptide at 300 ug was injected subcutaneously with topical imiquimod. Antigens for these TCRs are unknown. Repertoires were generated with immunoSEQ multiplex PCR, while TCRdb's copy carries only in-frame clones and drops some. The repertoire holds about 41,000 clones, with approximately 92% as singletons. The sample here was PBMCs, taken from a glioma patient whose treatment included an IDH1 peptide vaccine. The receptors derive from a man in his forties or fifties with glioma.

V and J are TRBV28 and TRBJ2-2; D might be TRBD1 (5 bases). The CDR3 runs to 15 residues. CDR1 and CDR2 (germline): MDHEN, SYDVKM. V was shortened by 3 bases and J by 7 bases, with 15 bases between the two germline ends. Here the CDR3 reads CASSFNRGSVGELFF. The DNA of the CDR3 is TGTGCCAGCAGTTTCAATAGGGGATCGGTCGGGGAGCTGTTTTTT.

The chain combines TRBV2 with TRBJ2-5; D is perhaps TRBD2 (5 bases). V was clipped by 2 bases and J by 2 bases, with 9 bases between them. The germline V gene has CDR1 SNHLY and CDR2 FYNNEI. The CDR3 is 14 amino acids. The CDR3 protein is CASSEKRPQETQYF. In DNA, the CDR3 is TGTGCCAGCAGTGAAAAGCGGCCTCAAGAGACCCAGTACTTC.